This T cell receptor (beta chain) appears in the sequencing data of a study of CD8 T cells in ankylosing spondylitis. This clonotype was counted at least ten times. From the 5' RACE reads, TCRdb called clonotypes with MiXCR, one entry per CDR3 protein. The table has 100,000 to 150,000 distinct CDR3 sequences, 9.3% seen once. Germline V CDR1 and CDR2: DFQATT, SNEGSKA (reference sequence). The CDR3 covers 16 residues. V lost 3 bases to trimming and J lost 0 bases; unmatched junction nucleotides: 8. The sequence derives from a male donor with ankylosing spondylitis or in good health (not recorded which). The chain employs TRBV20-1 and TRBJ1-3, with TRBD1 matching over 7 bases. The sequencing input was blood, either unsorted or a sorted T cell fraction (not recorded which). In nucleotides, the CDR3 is TGCAGTGCTAGTGCCCACAGGGGCATCTCTGGAAACACCATATATTTT. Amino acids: CSASAHRGISGNTIYF.